The table lists the clone carrying this T cell receptor (beta chain) with a few counts. Its antigen is still unknown. The CDR3 totals 15 residues. Trimming cost V 3 bases and J 3 bases; bases outside gene matches: 4. The germline gives CDR1 LGHDT, CDR2 YNNKEL (reference sequence). The record originates from a study of human T cells and chemical hapten exposure. Findings and limits, study-wide: Expanded TCRs created a significantly greater count of big CDR3 similarity clusters than controls did.

The sample's time point: patch test 2, 6 weeks after DPC sensitization. Regarding treatment: therapeutic diphenylcyclopropenone sensitization with weekly scalp DPC. TCRdb called the RACE reads again in MiXCR, with one record for every CDR3 protein. The sample carries about 70,000 distinct CDR3 sequences, over 6.5% recorded once. The receptor was isolated from a woman aged 45-65 years with alopecia areata. Some clones in this sample may be carry-over from other donors' samples. The rearrangement joins TRBV3-1 to TRBJ2-7, with 11 bases matching TRBD2. Sample: whole blood, taken in connection with sensitization to the hapten diphenylcyclopropenone (DPC). Here the CDR3 DNA reads TGTGCCAGCAGCCATCCGACTAGCGGGGACTACGAGCAGTACTTC. Translation: CASSHPTSGDYEQYF.